The 24 T cell receptor beta chains given below trace back to one sample, sequenced in a study of human T cells and chemical hapten exposure. The time point: patch test 1, 2 weeks after DPC sensitization. Described treatment: therapeutic diphenylcyclopropenone sensitization with weekly scalp DPC. TCRdb itself ran the RACE reads through MiXCR, one entry per CDR3 protein. The sample records tens of thousands of distinct CDR3 sequences, approximately 10% being singletons. The input for sequencing was whole blood, taken in connection with sensitization to the hapten diphenylcyclopropenone (DPC). Receptor source: a man aged 35 to 55 with alopecia areata. Some clones in this sample may be carry-over from other donors' samples.

The sample holds a few counts of this clonotype. V is TRBV3-1 and J is TRBJ2-3, with 8 bases that match TRBD2. V shed 1 base and J 6 bases; nucleotides not matched to a gene: 9. Germline lookup yields CDR1 LGHDT and CDR2 YNNKEL (reference sequence). The CDR3 contains 16 residues. CDR3 in amino acids: CASSQVGTSGRDTQYF. CDR3 coding DNA: TGTGCCAGCAGCCAAGTCGGTACTAGCGGTCGGGATACGCAGTATTTT.

At least ten counts were recorded for this clonotype. V is TRBV7-9 and J is TRBJ1-1, with no clear D. V was shortened by 5 bases and J by 4 bases, with 8 bases between the two germline ends. The CDR3 consists of 12 residues. Germline V gives CDR1 SEHNR, CDR2 FQNEAQ (reference sequence). The CDR3 sequence is CASSPHGTEAFF. The CDR3 nucleotides are TGTGCCAGCAGCCCCCACGGCACTGAAGCTTTCTTT.

The CDR3, as DNA: TGCAGCGTCGACAGGGTTTTCGGGGAGCAGTTCTTC. It yields the protein CSVDRVFGEQFF. The V call is TRBV29-1, the J call TRBJ2-1; 7 bases fit TRBD1. CDR1 is SQVTM, CDR2 ANQGSEA, per germline. The CDR3 has 12 residues. The V segment lost 6 bases and the J segment 10 bases; nucleotides outside the gene matches: 9.

This clonotype has just a few counts. The gene calls are TRBV30 and TRBJ2-2; D ambiguous. The CDR3 loop spans 13 amino acids. Trimming shortened V by 0 bases and J by 7 bases, and 9 bases separated the two germline ends. The germline CDR1 and CDR2 sequences are GTSNPN and SVGIG (reference sequence). Here the CDR3 reads CAWSVRHIGELFF. In DNA form, the CDR3 reads TGTGCCTGGAGTGTACGTCATATCGGGGAGCTGTTTTTT.

This clonotype was observed a handful of times. The chain combines TRBV29-1 with TRBJ2-1; tentatively, D is TRBD1 or TRBD2 (5 bases each). V shed 6 bases and J shed 8 bases, with 17 bases lying between them. The CDR3 loop spans 13 amino acids. Germline CDR1 and CDR2: SQVTM and ANQGSEA. The DNA of the CDR3 is TGCAGCGTACCACAAGGGGTGGGGGATGAGCAGTTCTTC. It specifies CSVPQGVGDEQFF.

This clonotype was found a few times. The genes are TRBV12-3 or TRBV12-4 and TRBJ2-3; D gene ambiguous. The ends were cut back, 6 bases at V and 10 bases at J, with 17 bases in the middle. CDR3 length equals 13 residues. DNA for the CDR3: TGTGCCAGCAGCCCGTCACACGTAAGGGCGCAGTATTTT. Amino acid sequence: CASSPSHVRAQYF.

This clonotype came up many times. CDR3 amino acids: CASSSRGPEETQYF. The CDR3 DNA reads TGTGCCAGCAGTAGTCGGGGCCCTGAGGAGACCCAGTACTTC. The chain uses TRBV13 and TRBJ2-5; D is possibly TRBD1 or TRBD2 (5 bases each). The V and J ends lost 6 bases and 5 bases respectively, with 16 bases between them. Germline CDR1 PRHDT, CDR2 FYEKMQ (reference sequence). The CDR3 has 14 residues. Drawing the rest from reference TRBV13 and TRBJ2-5, the complete variable domain is AAGVIQSPRHLIKEKRETATLKCYPIPRHDTVYWYQQGPGQDPQFLISFYEKMQSDKGSIPDRFSAQQFSDYHSELNMSSLELGDSALYFCASSSRGPEETQYFGPGTRLLVL.

This clonotype was seen ten or more times. V and J are TRBV7-8 and TRBJ2-7; no firm D call. Germline CDR1 and CDR2: SGHVS and FQNEAQ. The V gene lost 4 bases and the J gene lost 4 bases, with 14 bases spanning the gap. The CDR3 runs to 14 residues. CDR3 in DNA: TGTGCCAGCAGCTCGGTGGCGGACGGGTACGAGCAGTACTTC. The encoded protein is CASSSVADGYEQYF.

This clonotype has more than one count but fewer than ten. The V call is TRBV7-3, the J call TRBJ1-1; a possible D gene is TRBD1 (6 bases). Germline values: CDR1 SGHTA, CDR2 FQGTGA. The CDR3 length is 15 residues. V lost 5 bases to trimming and J lost 3 bases, with 16 bases between them. For the CDR3, the DNA is TGTGCCAGCAGCCCGGCCGGGGGCAAGGACACTGAAGCTTTCTTT. This gives the protein CASSPAGGKDTEAFF. The variable domain in full, completed from reference TRBV7-3 and TRBJ1-1, reads GAGVSQTPSNKVTEKGKYVELRCDPISGHTALYWYRQSLGQGPEFLIYFQGTGAADDSGLPNDRFFAVRPEGSVSTLKIQRTERGDSAVYLCASSPAGGKDTEAFFGQGTRLTVV.

This clonotype was seen only a few times. The chain employs TRBV20-1 and TRBJ2-1; 14 bases align to TRBD2. The junction had 8 bases not matched to a gene; V was cut back by 0 bases and J by 10 bases. This CDR3 is built from 16 residues. CDR1 is DFQATT, CDR2 SNEGSKA, per germline (reference sequence). CDR3 sequence reads: CSARDDGTSGSREQFF. The CDR3 DNA is TGCAGTGCTAGAGACGATGGGACTAGCGGGAGCAGGGAGCAGTTCTTC.

The rearrangement joins TRBV6-6 to TRBJ2-3; the match to TRBD1 covers 7 bases. This CDR3 is 14 amino acids long. CDR1 and CDR2 from the germline V gene are MNHNY and SVGAGI (reference sequence). The ends lost 5 bases at V and 7 bases at J; junction bases unmatched: 9. DNA for the CDR3: TGTGCCAGCAGTCCGGGACAGCAAGGGAATACGCAGTATTTT. Protein: CASSPGQQGNTQYF.

This clonotype was observed a few times. The V call is TRBV19, the J call TRBJ2-5; 9 bases line up with TRBD1. V shed 1 base and J 1 base; nucleotides not matched to a gene: 10. The CDR3 runs to 18 residues. The germline V gene encodes CDR1 LNHDA and CDR2 SQIVND (reference sequence). The CDR3 sequence: CASSIVDRDRVFQETQYF. The CDR3 DNA sequence: TGTGCCAGTAGTATAGTCGACCGGGACAGGGTGTTCCAAGAGACCCAGTACTTC.

CDR3 amino acids: CAISESKLGFPYEQYF. The CDR3 DNA sequence: TGTGCCATCAGTGAGTCTAAACTTGGTTTCCCCTACGAGCAGTACTTC. The J gene is TRBJ2-7, the V gene TRBV10-3; no definite D call. The germline V gene encodes CDR1 ENHRY and CDR2 SYGVKD. Trimming took off 0 bases at V and 2 bases at J, with 14 bases between the two ends. CDR3 length equals 16 residues.

V and J are TRBV29-1 and TRBJ2-3; TRBD2 matches at 9 bases. The CDR3 is 13 amino acids. CDR1 SQVTM and CDR2 ANQGSEA come from the germline V gene. CDR3 residues: CSGSGSRTDTQYF. The CDR3, as DNA: TGCAGTGGTAGCGGGAGTAGGACAGATACGCAGTATTTT.

By proportion, this clonotype is medium-sized. The V gene is TRBV29-1, the J gene TRBJ2-5, with 7 positions matching TRBD1. Germline values: CDR1 SQVTM, CDR2 ANQGSEA. This CDR3 region has 12 residues. The V segment lost 3 bases and the J segment 7 bases; nucleotides outside the gene matches: 5. The CDR3 spells CSVDDRAGTQYF. CDR3 nucleotide sequence: TGCAGCGTTGATGACAGGGCAGGGACCCAGTACTTC.

This chain joins TRBV20-1 and TRBJ2-7; D gene ambiguous. Trimming cost V 6 bases and J 3 bases, with 18 bases left between them. Looked up from germline, CDR1 is DFQATT and CDR2 is SNEGSKA (reference sequence). CDR3 length: 14 residues. The CDR3 sequence is CSATTGSAFYEQYV. In nucleotides, the CDR3 is TGCAGTGCCACCACCGGGTCCGCTTTCTACGAGCAGTACGTC.

This clonotype was counted at least ten times. The chain is built from TRBV2 and TRBJ1-1; D call uncertain. V was pared by 8 bases and J by 1 base, with 11 bases between. Germline V gives CDR1 SNHLY, CDR2 FYNNEI. The CDR3 is made up of 13 amino acids. CDR3 sequence (DNA): TGTGCCAGCTTCATACAATCGAACACTGAAGCTTTCTTT. Its protein is CASFIQSNTEAFF.

In this sample, this clonotype turned up many times. This sequence joins TRBV2 and TRBJ1-2; D remains unclear. V was trimmed by 4 bases and J by 3 bases, leaving 9 bases between them. The CDR3 has 13 amino acids. Germline V lookup: CDR1 SNHLY, CDR2 FYNNEI. Here the CDR3 DNA reads TGTGCCAGCAGTGTCACTGGAGACTATGGCTACACCTTC. Encoded protein: CASSVTGDYGYTF. Full variable domain (rest looked up from reference TRBV2 and TRBJ1-2): EPEVTQTPSHQVTQMGQEVILRCVPISNHLYFYWYRQILGQKVEFLVSFYNNEISEKSEIFDDQFSVERPDGSNFTLKIRSTKLEDSAMYFCASSVTGDYGYTFGSGTRLTVV.

There are many counts of this clonotype. V is TRBV6-2 or TRBV6-3 and J is TRBJ2-1; D is possibly TRBD1 (5 bases). Trimming left V 5 bases short and J 10 bases short, with 15 bases between. There are 13 residues in the CDR3. Germline CDR1 MNHEY, CDR2 SVGEGT. CDR3 sequence reads: CASSPDRFGEQFF. In nucleotides, the CDR3 is TGTGCCAGCAGTCCTGACAGATTCGGGGAGCAGTTCTTC.

This clonotype has only a few counts. The chain combines TRBV6-4 with TRBJ1-3, with 10 nucleotides matching TRBD1. V shed 2 bases and J 4 bases; nucleotides not matched to a gene: 14. Germline-derived CDR1 and CDR2 are MRHNA and SNTAGT. The CDR3 has 19 amino acids. CDR3 coding DNA: TGTGCCAGCAGTGACACCTATCTCCGGGACAGGGGATCGGGAAACACCATATATTTT. The encoded protein is CASSDTYLRDRGSGNTIYF.

This clonotype has more than one count but fewer than ten. CDR3: CASSQDETSEHNEQFF. DNA for the CDR3: TGTGCCAGCAGCCAAGACGAGACTAGCGAGCACAATGAGCAGTTCTTC. The gene calls are TRBV14 and TRBJ2-1; 8 nucleotides agree with TRBD2. Losses at the gene ends were 0 bases for V and 5 bases for J; bases not matched to a gene: 6. Germline loops: CDR1 SGHDN, CDR2 FVKESK. This CDR3 is built from 16 residues.

This clonotype was picked up many times. This chain joins TRBV6-2 or TRBV6-3 and TRBJ1-5; D uncertain. In germline, CDR1 is MNHEY, CDR2 SVGEGT. The CDR3 length is 12 residues. With 7 bases removed from V and 2 bases from J, the gap between germline ends came to 6 bases. In DNA, the CDR3 is TGTGCCAGCATGGAGGGCAATCAGCCCCAGCATTTT. Its translation is CASMEGNQPQHF.

V usage is TRBV4-3 and J usage is TRBJ2-1, with 8 nucleotides matching TRBD2. The CDR3 sequence is 16 residues long. The V gene end was trimmed by 0 bases and the J gene end by 4 bases; junction bases not matched to a gene: 5. Germline V CDR1 and CDR2: LGHNA, YSLEER. The CDR3 spells CASSQDWLAGYNEQFF. In nucleotides, the CDR3 is TGCGCCAGCAGCCAAGATTGGCTAGCGGGTTACAATGAGCAGTTCTTC.

V usage is TRBV12-3 or TRBV12-4 and J usage is TRBJ1-2; 8 nucleotides match TRBD1. With V trimmed by 5 bases and J by 8 bases, 7 bases remained unmatched. The CDR3 contains 13 residues. The CDR3 DNA reads as TGTGCCAGCAGTCATCAGGGGGCCCGGGGCTACACCTTC. Translated: CASSHQGARGYTF.